What follows describes a single TCR beta chain. Antigen: not known. The donors, nominally healthy at sampling, likely had unrecorded immune exposures. V lost 0 bases and J 9 bases, leaving 19 bases between the germline ends. The V gene's germline CDR1 is SGDLS and CDR2 YYNGEE. This CDR3 spans 16 amino acids. The PCR was carried out with 60 Vbeta primers and 13 Jbeta primers. Per the study methods: Roughly 11 million shared chains were among 80 million or so unique TCR beta chains counted in a later analysis. The protocol was immunoSEQ multiplex PCR, while the TCRdb copy is restricted to in-frame clones and leaves out a portion. V, J and clone size were drawn from that table, and D and trimming were deduced from the DNA. This sample has about 180,000 clones; roughly 87% occur once, and the top ten carry roughly 1.4%. This sample was included in a study of cytomegalovirus exposure and HLA in healthy donors. Study outcomes and limitations: One cluster of highly shared sequence variants probably arose as a sequencing artifact.

This receptor was identified in a man aged 40-49 years in good health and CMV-seronegative. The chain recombines TRBV9 with TRBJ2-1; weak D call: TRBD2 (7 bases). Sequenced: PBMCs. The CDR3: CASSVVSGGGLAEQFF. In DNA form, the CDR3 reads TGTGCCAGCAGCGTAGTGAGTGGGGGGGGCCTTGCTGAGCAGTTCTTC.